This T cell receptor beta chain was sequenced for a study of PD-1 blockade in classical Hodgkin lymphoma. The CDR3 spans 15 residues. CDR1 is KGHSH and CDR2 is LQKENI in the germline V gene. V lost 2 bases and J lost 3, with 14 bases in between. Libraries were prepared by immunoSEQ multiplex PCR; TCRdb keeps only in-frame clonotypes and omits some of them. The sample records some 100,000 clones, 85% to 90% being singletons. Every patient was affected by relapse after autologous stem cell transplantation, while exposure to brentuximab vedotin was not uniform. Patients reached a best response of complete response, partial response or progressive disease.

The J gene is TRBJ2-7, the V gene TRBV18; maybe TRBD2 (6 bases). Sequencing was performed on peripheral blood mononuclear cells (PBMCs), taken before the second cycle of nivolumab. The sequence came from a human donor with classical Hodgkin lymphoma. CDR3 loop: CASSPNPGLGYEQYF. The CDR3 DNA is TGTGCCAGCTCACCAAACCCGGGACTCGGCTACGAGCAGTACTTC.